This section outlines one T cell receptor beta chain sequence together with its context. This receptor's antigen is unknown. Base qualities are not at hand, and no much larger clone is one base apart. All of the isolated RNA was reverse transcribed with the High Capacity cDNA Reverse Transcription Kit, so expressed TCRB transcripts were sequenced. For stem cell-like memory T cell samples, survey-depth immunoSEQ sequencing was used, averaging around 1 million total reads per sample. After sorted cells were lysed in RLT buffer, RNA was extracted with DNase-treated RNeasy Micro or Mini kits, with the choice depending on cell number. To prevent cross-contamination, each cell subset was processed individually, whereas patient and healthy donor samples were processed jointly. TCRB sequences were amplified from cDNA with the immunoSEQ multiplex PCR, producing 87-bp fragments spanning the CDR3 region. Amplicons were sequenced on the Illumina HiSeq platform. The authors processed their data as follows. PCR bias was computationally corrected using synthetic template baselines, reads within Hamming distance 2 were collapsed, and singletons that could not be merged were discarded. By aligning reads against IMGT, V, D and J genes, CDR3 length, and insertions or deletions at six rearrangement sites were assigned. Within each subset, clonotype counts were normalized to sorted cell number, and only after that were true diversity and Gini coefficients computed with the tcR R package. The overlap coefficient, calculated on TCRB nucleotide sequences, was used to measure repertoire sharing. TCRdb mirrors the immuneACCESS table, restricted to in-frame sequences. Some clones are absent from its copies; in checked studies, under half trace to an unresolved V gene, and the reason for the others is unknown. The V and J calls and clone size are taken from that table; D and trimming were inferred from the DNA. The sample yields approximately 90,000 clones; roughly 30% were counted once. Together, the top ten hold approximately 0.45% of the sample.

This record belongs to a study of beta chain features in type 1 diabetes (dated by TCRdb to the late 2010s). A note on the overall study: Patients and healthy donors did not differ in mean age, gender distribution, total cell number or subset yield. Across all samples, 107,917,701 sorted cells were examined, and cell number per subset correlated strongly with RNA yield. The study compared TCRB repertoires of sorted circulating CD4+ T cell subsets between recently diagnosed type 1 diabetes patients and matched healthy donors. Regulatory and stem cell-like memory subsets were obtained from only 8 patients and roughly 8 healthy donors, while naive and central memory subsets were obtained from all 28 donors. Results the study describes overall, beyond this receptor: Patients with type 1 diabetes made fewer insertions and deleted more nucleotides at VDJ recombination sites, implying thymic rearrangement abnormalities. Because cDNA was sequenced instead of genomic DNA, highly expressing activated cells could be over-represented, though the groups showed no difference in activation or CD3 levels. The naive, central memory and regulatory TCRB repertoires appeared to resemble one another more closely among patients than among healthy donors. In all four CD4+ subsets, TCRB CDR3 length was moderately but significantly shorter in type 1 diabetes patients. Shorter templates might have been favored by PCR, but patient and control samples were amplified and corrected together, so both groups would have been affected equally by any skew. Only small numbers of individuals were included in the HLA sub-analyses, which left unresolved whether HLA type had any influence on TCRB rearrangement.

Trimming accounts for 6 bases at V and 7 bases at J, while the number of junction bases matched to no gene is 4. CDR1 and CDR2, looked up from the germline V gene (reference sequence), are LNHDA and SQIVND. The CDR3, cysteine through phenylalanine, is 13 amino acids long. The retained sequence is limited to the CDR3, 39 bases, with the frame set at the first base. Each donor gave one peripheral blood draw, around 100 mL on average, collected into heparinised tubes. Using a panel that included CD45RO, CCR7, CD25, CD127, CD95 and CD27, naive, central memory, regulatory and stem cell-like memory CD4+ T cells were sorted on a BD FACSAria II. All sorted populations exceeded 98% purity. PBMCs were separated immediately by Lymphoprep density gradient centrifugation and were stained directly, without being cultured. Samples were stained and sorted in pairs, with one healthy donor and one patient per experiment, so that batch effects were minimized.

The sample consisted of stem cell memory CD4+ T cells from blood. The sample's cell subset or site, from its label and the paper: stem cell-like memory CD4+ T cells. The clonotype was recovered from a woman aged 18 to 35 in good health. The rearranged segments are TRBV19 and TRBJ2-4; TRBD2 agrees with 9 junctional bases. The CDR3 in this case is CASRGGGDNIQYF. At the DNA level, the sequence is TGTGCCAGTAGGGGCGGGGGGGATAACATTCAGTACTTC.